The 20 T cell receptor beta chains in this list originate from one sample, sequenced in a study of blood T cells in healthy people across ages. The second PCR ran about 6 to 11 cycles with a sample-barcoded 5' primer and J-beta primers. One entry per CDR3 protein results from TCRdb running MiXCR on the 5' RACE reads. The sample lists around 800,000 distinct CDR3 sequences, 53% occurring once. Material: blood. All receptors come from an elderly man in good health.

The chain is built from TRBV20-1 and TRBJ1-5, with unresolved D. Germline values: CDR1 DFQATT, CDR2 SNEGSKA (reference sequence). The CDR3 consists of 12 residues. V lost 6 bases, J lost 2 bases, and 8 bases lay in between. Written as DNA, the CDR3 is TGCAGTGCGGGCATCGGCAATCAGCCCCAGCATTTT. Its translation: CSAGIGNQPQHF.

The chain carries TRBV3-1 and TRBJ2-1, with a weak D call TRBD1 (6 bases). The germline V gene encodes CDR1 LGHDT and CDR2 YNNKEL (reference sequence). The CDR3 has 15 amino acids. The V end was cut by 0 bases, the J end by 3 bases, with 9 bases between. The CDR3 coding sequence is TGTGCCAGCAGCCAAGATCCAGGGGACTACAATGAGCAGTTCTTC. It is translated as CASSQDPGDYNEQFF.

This clonotype was detected only once. The rearrangement uses TRBV29-1 and TRBJ2-7; D might be TRBD2 (6 bases). Between the trimmed V and J ends, which lost 5 bases and 5 bases, there was a span of 16 bases. The CDR3 sequence is 13 residues long. From germline, CDR1 is SQVTM and CDR2 ANQGSEA. CDR3 sequence reads: CSVQEGDAHEQYF. The DNA of the CDR3 is TGCAGCGTTCAGGAGGGAGATGCACACGAGCAGTACTTC.

In its sample, this clonotype was seen a few times. V usage is TRBV10-3 and J usage is TRBJ1-5; D call uncertain. The V end was cut by 3 bases, the J end by 6 bases, with 12 bases between. Germline-derived CDR1 and CDR2 are ENHRY and SYGVKD. The CDR3 length is 14 residues. CDR3 nucleotide sequence: TGTGCCATCAGTGATTTGGGTGAGGGTCAGCCCCAGCATTTT. This translates into CAISDLGEGQPQHF.

The chain is built from TRBV5-5 and TRBJ2-7; TRBD1 matches at 9 bases. J was trimmed by 0 bases and V by 4 bases; bases with no gene match: 8. The CDR3 spans 16 residues. The germline V gene encodes CDR1 SGHKS and CDR2 YYEKEE (reference sequence). In DNA, the CDR3 is TGTGCCAGCAGCCTTTCCGGGACAGGGAGCTCCTACGAGCAGTACTTC. It is translated as CASSLSGTGSSYEQYF.

The genes are TRBV12-3 or TRBV12-4 and TRBJ2-3, with TRBD2 matching 9 bases. Germline trimming cut 3 bases from V and 5 bases from J; bases unmatched to any gene: 6. There are 15 residues in the CDR3. CDR3 amino acids: CASSFLGGRGDTQYF. CDR3 bases: TGTGCCAGCAGTTTTCTAGGCGGGAGGGGAGATACGCAGTATTTT.

This rearrangement joins TRBV20-1 to TRBJ2-4; D may be TRBD1 (6 bases). The germline gives CDR1 DFQATT, CDR2 SNEGSKA (reference sequence). Trimming took 3 bases from V and 13 from J, leaving 19 bases between them. This CDR3 comprises 13 residues. The CDR3 region is CSARGHNSYGQYF. The DNA for the CDR3 is TGCAGTGCTAGGGGACACAACTCCTACGGGCAGTACTTC.

The genes are TRBV5-1 and TRBJ2-3; D is uncertain. Per germline, CDR1 SGHRS and CDR2 YFSETQ. The ends were cut back, 6 bases at V and 14 bases at J, with 22 bases in the middle. The CDR3 is 13 residues long. The CDR3 is CASTDPAQGYAYF. CDR3 sequence (DNA): TGCGCCAGCACGGACCCAGCGCAAGGATACGCGTATTTT.

This clonotype turned up a few times. This rearrangement joins TRBV4-1 to TRBJ2-1, with TRBD1 matching 7 bases. Trimming cost V 3 bases and J 4 bases; bases outside gene matches: 6. The CDR3 length is 15 residues. Germline V gene sequence: CDR1 MGHRA, CDR2 YSYEKL. Here the CDR3 DNA reads TGCGCCAGCAGCCAGTATAGGGGGCTATACAATGAGCAGTTCTTC. Translated: CASSQYRGLYNEQFF.

The V call is TRBV15, the J call TRBJ2-5; a possible D gene is TRBD2 (6 bases). CDR3 length: 14 amino acids. Germline CDR1 LNHNV, CDR2 YYDKDF (reference sequence). V lost 0 bases and J 11 bases, leaving 16 bases between the germline ends. The CDR3 sequence is CATSREGSGWEQYF. The CDR3 nucleotides read TGTGCCACCAGCAGAGAGGGTAGCGGTTGGGAGCAGTACTTC. Drawing the rest from reference TRBV15 and TRBJ2-5, the complete variable domain is DAMVIQNPRYQVTQFGKPVTLSCSQTLNHNVMYWYQQKSSQAPKLLFHYYDKDFNNEADTPDNFQSRRPNTSFCFLDIRSPGLGDTAMYLCATSREGSGWEQYFGPGTRLLVL.

The rearrangement joins TRBV29-1 to TRBJ2-3, with 12 bases aligning to TRBD1. Germline V CDR1 and CDR2: SQVTM, ANQGSEA. V lost 6 bases and J lost 14; bases outside the gene matches: 12. This CDR3 region has 13 residues. The CDR3 loop reads CSVRDRGLGFAYF. The CDR3, as DNA: TGCAGCGTCCGGGACAGGGGGCTCGGGTTCGCGTATTTT.

The chain has TRBV20-1 and TRBJ2-7, with 12 bases aligning to TRBD2. V shed 5 bases, J shed 2 bases, and the junction held 10 bases outside the gene matches. Germline values: CDR1 DFQATT, CDR2 SNEGSKA (reference sequence). The CDR3 contains 16 residues. DNA for the CDR3: TGCAGTGCTTCCCGCCCCCGGACTAGCGGGACCTACGAGCAGTACTTC. Translation gives CSASRPRTSGTYEQYF.

The chain uses TRBV24-1 and TRBJ2-2; TRBD2 agrees at 9 bases. Per germline, CDR1 KGHDR and CDR2 SFDVKD. The CDR3 has 17 residues. Germline trimming cut 3 bases from V and 1 base from J; bases unmatched to any gene: 5. The CDR3 reads CATSDRRLAENTGELFF. DNA of the CDR3: TGTGCCACCAGTGATCGGCGACTAGCGGAGAACACCGGGGAGCTGTTTTTT.

This clonotype was detected only a few times. This rearrangement joins TRBV5-1 to TRBJ2-5; D may be TRBD2 (5 bases). CDR1 SGHRS and CDR2 YFSETQ come from the germline V gene. This CDR3 spans 16 amino acids. The V end lost 0 bases, the J end lost 7 bases, and 19 bases lay between the germline ends. In DNA form, the CDR3 reads TGCGCCAGCAGCTTGGACTCTGTGGGAGCCAGAGGGACCCAGTACTTC. Encoded protein: CASSLDSVGARGTQYF.

The chain couples TRBV28 to TRBJ2-5; no firm D call. This CDR3 region has 15 residues. The ends were cut back, 3 bases at V and 3 bases at J, with 14 bases in the middle. Germline V CDR1 and CDR2: MDHEN, SYDVKM. CDR3: CASSFRQASEETQYF. CDR3 nucleotides: TGTGCCAGCAGTTTCCGGCAGGCATCCGAAGAGACCCAGTACTTC.

This clonotype was seen a single time. The rearrangement links TRBV15 to TRBJ2-1; D call uncertain. Trimming took off 0 bases at V and 4 bases at J, with 13 bases between the two ends. CDR1 is LNHNV, CDR2 YYDKDF, per germline (reference sequence). The CDR3 totals 16 residues. CDR3 nucleotide sequence: TGTGCCACCAGCAGAGATCGAGTACGAGCGTACAATGAGCAGTTCTTC. Translation: CATSRDRVRAYNEQFF.

This sequence joins TRBV7-7 and TRBJ2-6; D perhaps matches TRBD2 (7 bases). The V end was cut by 5 bases, the J end by 4 bases, with 15 bases between. This CDR3 is 16 amino acids long. Germline V lookup: CDR1 SSHAT, CDR2 FNYEAQ (reference sequence). CDR3 in DNA: TGTGCCAGCAGCCCCGAGGGGGGGTACGGGGCCAACGTCCTGACTTTC. It encodes CASSPEGGYGANVLTF.

This clonotype was observed a handful of times. This CDR3 is CASSHTYRDSPLHF. The CDR3 DNA reads as TGCGCCAGCAGCCACACCTACCGGGACAGTCCACTGCATTTT. The chain couples TRBV4-1 to TRBJ1-5; 7 bases fit TRBD1. Trimming took 3 bases from V and 15 from J; bases not matched to a gene: 14. The CDR3 is made up of 14 amino acids. Germline V gene lookup returns CDR1 MGHRA and CDR2 YSYEKL.

The chain joins TRBV9 to TRBJ2-7; tentative D call: TRBD2 (7 bases). The V and J ends lost 2 bases and 0 bases respectively, with 12 bases between them. There are 15 residues in the CDR3. Per germline, CDR1 SGDLS and CDR2 YYNGEE. The CDR3, as DNA: TGTGCCAGCAGCGTTGGGGGGGCCCTCTCCTACGAGCAGTACTTC. Protein: CASSVGGALSYEQYF.

The gene calls are TRBV5-6 and TRBJ1-5; D ambiguous. The V end was cut by 2 bases, the J end by 1 base, with 4 bases between. CDR1 SGHDT and CDR2 YYEEEE come from the germline V gene. The CDR3 consists of 13 residues. CDR3 amino acids: CASSFQSNQPQHF. CDR3 nucleotide sequence: TGTGCCAGCAGCTTTCAGAGCAATCAGCCCCAGCATTTT.